This TCR beta chain was sequenced during a study of T cell responses to AZD1222 COVID-19 vaccine. Whole-study context: Pooled in the analysis were second doses at about 4 or about 12 weeks. Study-level points and caveats: Clonal diversity was possibly underestimated, and the donors were mostly white British, with more females.

V was pared by 3 bases and J by 2 bases, with 7 bases between. From germline, CDR1 is MNHEY and CDR2 SMNVEV (reference sequence). This CDR3 is built from 13 residues. A word on this clone: The antigen is not known.

Using immunoSEQ multiplex PCR, the repertoire was profiled, and TCRdb retains in-frame clones only, with some absent. Of approximately 73,000 clones in the sample, roughly 85% were seen once. The sequence was collected from an adult in good health. The material sequenced was peripheral blood, taken on day 0 of AZD1222 vaccination. This chain connects TRBV27 to TRBJ1-1; D is ambiguous. The CDR3 DNA follows: TGTGCCAGCAGTTTGAGCAGAAACACTGAAGCTTTCTTT. Translation gives CASSLSRNTEAFF.